This paragraph reports one TCR beta chain. The sample belongs to a study of blood T cell repertoires in COVID-19. At the level of the study: Spain, Italy and the United States supplied samples that represented acute and convalescent COVID-19.

V was clipped by 5 bases and J by 4 bases, with 17 bases between them. Germline V gene lookup returns CDR1 KGHSH and CDR2 LQKENI. The CDR3 totals 15 residues. In terms of age and location, participants ranged from roughly 18 to 95 years and lived in approximately 26 US areas. Cohort 3 donors were reported recovered after two negative PCRs, clearance, or symptom resolution. Method: immunoSEQ multiplex PCR; TCRdb's copy keeps in-frame clones and lacks some. Here the sample spans a few hundred thousand clones, 75% to 90% being singletons. The rearrangement joins TRBV18 to TRBJ1-1; TRBD1 is a possible D gene (5 bases). Sample: PBMCs or T cells enriched from blood (not recorded which). This clonotype was obtained from a man aged 40-55 years who had recovered from COVID-19. In nucleotides, the CDR3 is TGTGCCAGCTCAACCAGTCCAGGGATGGGCACTGAAGCTTTCTTT. Amino acid sequence: CASSTSPGMGTEAFF.